The clone carrying this TCR beta chain has more than one count but fewer than ten. Its antigen is not known. The sample is drawn from a study of beta chain features in type 1 diabetes. Blood was drawn once from each donor into heparinised tubes. The draws averaged about 120 mL. General observations from the study: VDJ junctions from patients with type 1 diabetes contained fewer insertions and more deletions. Whether HLA type influences TCRB rearrangement remained unresolved here. Amplification by PCR could prefer shorter templates, with the same effect in patients and controls.

As every portion of the isolated RNA was reverse transcribed, the sequencing read expressed TCRB transcripts. Sequenced by immunoSEQ multiplex PCR; TCRdb stores in-frame clones only, minus some. Here the sample spans over 120,000 clones, about 10% being singletons. This CDR3 comprises 14 residues. Trimming pared 5 bases from V and 3 bases from J, leaving 11 bases between. The germline CDR1 and CDR2 sequences are LNHDA and SQIVND (reference sequence). The gene calls are TRBV19 and TRBJ1-5; no clear D. This clonotype was obtained from a man younger than 35 in good health. Sequences were obtained from central memory CD4+ T cells from blood. The chain's CDR3 is CASSGQSINQPQHF. The CDR3 nucleotides are TGTGCCAGTAGTGGGCAGAGCATCAATCAGCCCCAGCATTTT. The full variable domain, with the rest looked up from reference TRBV19 and TRBJ1-5, is DGGITQSPKYLFRKEGQNVTLSCEQNLNHDAMYWYRQDPGQGLRLIYYSQIVNDFQKGDIAEGYSVSREKKESFPLTVTSAQKNPTAFYLCASSGQSINQPQHFGDGTRLSIL.